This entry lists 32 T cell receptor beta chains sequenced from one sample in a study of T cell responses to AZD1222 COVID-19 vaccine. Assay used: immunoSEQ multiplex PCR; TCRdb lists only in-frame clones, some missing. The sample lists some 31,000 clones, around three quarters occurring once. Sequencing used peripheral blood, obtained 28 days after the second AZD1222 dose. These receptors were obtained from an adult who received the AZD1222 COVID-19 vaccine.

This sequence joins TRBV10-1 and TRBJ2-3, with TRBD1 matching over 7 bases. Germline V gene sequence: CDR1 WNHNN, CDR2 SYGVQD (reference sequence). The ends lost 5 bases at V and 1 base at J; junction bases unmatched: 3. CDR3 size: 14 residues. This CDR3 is CASSNRGRTDTQYF. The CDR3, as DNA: TGCGCCAGCAGTAACAGGGGCCGCACAGATACGCAGTATTTT.

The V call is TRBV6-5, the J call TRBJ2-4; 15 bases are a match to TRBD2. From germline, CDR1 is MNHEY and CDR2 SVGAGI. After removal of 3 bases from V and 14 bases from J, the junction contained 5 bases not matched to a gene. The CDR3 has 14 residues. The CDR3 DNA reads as TGTGCCAGCAGTTATCGGGGGACTAGCGGGAGGAAGTACTTC. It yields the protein CASSYRGTSGRKYF.

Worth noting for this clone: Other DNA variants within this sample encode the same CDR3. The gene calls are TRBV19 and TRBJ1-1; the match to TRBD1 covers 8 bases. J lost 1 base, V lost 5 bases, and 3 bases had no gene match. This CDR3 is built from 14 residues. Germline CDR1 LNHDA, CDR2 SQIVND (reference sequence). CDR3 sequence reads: CASSFGTGNTEAFF. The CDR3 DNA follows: TGTGCCAGTAGTTTCGGGACAGGGAACACTGAAGCTTTCTTT. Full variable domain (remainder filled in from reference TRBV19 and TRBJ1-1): DGGITQSPKYLFRKEGQNVTLSCEQNLNHDAMYWYRQDPGQGLRLIYYSQIVNDFQKGDIAEGYSVSREKKESFPLTVTSAQKNPTAFYLCASSFGTGNTEAFFGQGTRLTVV.

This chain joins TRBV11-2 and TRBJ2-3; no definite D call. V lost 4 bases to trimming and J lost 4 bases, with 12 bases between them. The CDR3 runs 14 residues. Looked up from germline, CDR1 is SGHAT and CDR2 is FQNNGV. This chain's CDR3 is CASSSWAVPDTQYF. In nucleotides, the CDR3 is TGTGCCAGCAGCTCCTGGGCGGTTCCAGATACGCAGTATTTT.

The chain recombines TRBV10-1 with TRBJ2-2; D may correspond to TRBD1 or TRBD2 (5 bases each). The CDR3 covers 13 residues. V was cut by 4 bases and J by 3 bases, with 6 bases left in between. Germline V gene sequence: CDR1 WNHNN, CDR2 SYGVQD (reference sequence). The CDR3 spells CASSGGYTGELFF. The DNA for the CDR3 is TGCGCCAGCAGTGGGGGGTACACCGGGGAGCTGTTTTTT.

The CDR3 DNA follows: TGTGCCAGCAGCCTACGGACAGGGCCGGCCGAGCAGTACTTC. Protein product: CASSLRTGPAEQYF. This chain connects TRBV7-2 to TRBJ2-7; 8 bases map to TRBD1. J was trimmed by 6 bases and V by 5 bases; bases with no gene match: 9. The CDR3 sequence is 14 residues long. Per germline, CDR1 SGHTA and CDR2 FQGNSA.

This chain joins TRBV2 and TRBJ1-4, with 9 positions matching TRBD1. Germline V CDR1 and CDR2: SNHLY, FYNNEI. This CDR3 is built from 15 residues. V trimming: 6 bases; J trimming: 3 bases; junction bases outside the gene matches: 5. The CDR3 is CASRRTGVANEKLFF. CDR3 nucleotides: TGTGCCAGCAGACGGACAGGGGTTGCTAATGAAAAACTGTTTTTT.

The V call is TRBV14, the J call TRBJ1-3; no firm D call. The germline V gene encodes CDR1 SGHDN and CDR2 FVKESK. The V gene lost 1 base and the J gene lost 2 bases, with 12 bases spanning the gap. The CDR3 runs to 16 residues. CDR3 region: CASSQVAHRAGNTIYF. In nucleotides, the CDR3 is TGTGCCAGCAGCCAAGTTGCCCACCGGGCTGGAAACACCATATATTTT.

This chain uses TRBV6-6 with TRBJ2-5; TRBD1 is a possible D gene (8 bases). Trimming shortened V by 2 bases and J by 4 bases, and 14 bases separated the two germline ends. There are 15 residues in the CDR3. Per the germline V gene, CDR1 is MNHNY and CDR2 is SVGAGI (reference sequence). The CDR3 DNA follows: TGTGCCAGCAGTTACGTACAGGGGGGGCGAGAGACCCAGTACTTC. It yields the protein CASSYVQGGRETQYF.

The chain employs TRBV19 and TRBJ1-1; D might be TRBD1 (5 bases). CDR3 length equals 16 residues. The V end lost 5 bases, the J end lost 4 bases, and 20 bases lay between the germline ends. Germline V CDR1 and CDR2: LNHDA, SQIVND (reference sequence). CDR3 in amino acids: CASSRRVGGEATEAFF. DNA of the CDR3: TGTGCCAGTAGTCGTCGCGTGGGGGGGGAGGCCACTGAAGCTTTCTTT.

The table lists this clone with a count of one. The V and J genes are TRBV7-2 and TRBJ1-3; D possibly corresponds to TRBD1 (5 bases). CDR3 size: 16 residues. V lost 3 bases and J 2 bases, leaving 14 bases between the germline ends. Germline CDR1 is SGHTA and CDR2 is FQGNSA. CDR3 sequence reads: CASSLGGIATGNTIYF. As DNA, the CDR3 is TGTGCCAGCAGCTTGGGGGGAATAGCTACTGGAAACACCATATATTTT.

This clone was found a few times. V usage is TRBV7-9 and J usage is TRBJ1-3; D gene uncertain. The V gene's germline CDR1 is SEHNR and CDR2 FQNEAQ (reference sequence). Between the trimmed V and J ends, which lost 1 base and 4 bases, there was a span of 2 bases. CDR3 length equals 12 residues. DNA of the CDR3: TGTGCCAGCAGCTTAGTAGGAAACACCATATATTTT. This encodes CASSLVGNTIYF.

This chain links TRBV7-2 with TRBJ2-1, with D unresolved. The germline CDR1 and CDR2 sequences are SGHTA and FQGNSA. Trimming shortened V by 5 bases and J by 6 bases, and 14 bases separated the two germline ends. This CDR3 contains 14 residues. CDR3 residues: CASSPVWASNEQFF. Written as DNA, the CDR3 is TGTGCCAGCAGCCCCGTGTGGGCTAGCAATGAGCAGTTCTTC.

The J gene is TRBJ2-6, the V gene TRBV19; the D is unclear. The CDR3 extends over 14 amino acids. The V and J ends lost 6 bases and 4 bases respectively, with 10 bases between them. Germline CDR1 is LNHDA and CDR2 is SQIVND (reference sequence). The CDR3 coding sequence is TGTGCCAGTAGGTCTGGGCAGGGGGCCAACGTCCTGACTTTC. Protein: CASRSGQGANVLTF.

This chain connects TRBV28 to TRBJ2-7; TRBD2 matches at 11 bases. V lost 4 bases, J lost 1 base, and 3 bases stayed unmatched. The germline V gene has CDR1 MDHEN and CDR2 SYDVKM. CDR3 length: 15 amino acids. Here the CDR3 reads CASSSGTSGSYEQYV. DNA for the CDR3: TGTGCCAGCAGTTCCGGGACTAGCGGTTCCTACGAGCAGTACGTC.

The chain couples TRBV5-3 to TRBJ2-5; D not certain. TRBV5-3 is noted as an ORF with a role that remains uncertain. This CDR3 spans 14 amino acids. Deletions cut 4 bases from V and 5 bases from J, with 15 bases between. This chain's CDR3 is CARSQTLAAETQYF. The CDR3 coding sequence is TGTGCCAGAAGCCAAACACTGGCAGCCGAGACCCAGTACTTC.

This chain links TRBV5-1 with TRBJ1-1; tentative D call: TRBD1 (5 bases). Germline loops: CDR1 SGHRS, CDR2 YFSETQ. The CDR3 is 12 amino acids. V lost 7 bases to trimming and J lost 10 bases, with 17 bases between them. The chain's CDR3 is CASATGTPPAFF. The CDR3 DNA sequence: TGCGCCAGCGCTACAGGAACTCCGCCAGCTTTCTTT.

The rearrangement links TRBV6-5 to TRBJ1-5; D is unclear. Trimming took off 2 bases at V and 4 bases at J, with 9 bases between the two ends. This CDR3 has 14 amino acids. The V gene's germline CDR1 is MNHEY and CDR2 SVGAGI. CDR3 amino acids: CASSYRPLNQPQHF. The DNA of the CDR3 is TGTGCCAGCAGTTACCGACCACTGAATCAGCCCCAGCATTTT.

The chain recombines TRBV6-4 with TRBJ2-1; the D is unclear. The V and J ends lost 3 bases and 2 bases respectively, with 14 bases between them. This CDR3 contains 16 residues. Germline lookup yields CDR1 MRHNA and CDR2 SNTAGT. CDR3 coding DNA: TGTGCCAGCAGTGAATTCGGCTCTAGGACCTACAATGAGCAGTTCTTC. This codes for CASSEFGSRTYNEQFF.

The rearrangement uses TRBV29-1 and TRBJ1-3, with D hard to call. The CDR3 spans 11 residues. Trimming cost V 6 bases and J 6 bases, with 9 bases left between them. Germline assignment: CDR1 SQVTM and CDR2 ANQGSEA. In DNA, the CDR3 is TGCAGCGTGGCTGGGGAAAACACCATATATTTT. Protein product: CSVAGENTIYF.

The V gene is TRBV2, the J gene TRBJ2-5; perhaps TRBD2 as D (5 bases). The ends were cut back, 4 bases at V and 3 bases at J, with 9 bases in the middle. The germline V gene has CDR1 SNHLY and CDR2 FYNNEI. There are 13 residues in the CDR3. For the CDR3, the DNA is TGTGCCAGCAGTGTATCGGGGAAAGAGACCCAGTACTTC. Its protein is CASSVSGKETQYF.

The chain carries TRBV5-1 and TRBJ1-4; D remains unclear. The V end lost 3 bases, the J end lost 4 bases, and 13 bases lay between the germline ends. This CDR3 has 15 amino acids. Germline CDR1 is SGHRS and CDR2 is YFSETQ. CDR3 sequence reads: CASSSDGRGNEKLFF. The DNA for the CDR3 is TGCGCCAGCAGCTCGGACGGGCGGGGTAATGAAAAACTGTTTTTT.

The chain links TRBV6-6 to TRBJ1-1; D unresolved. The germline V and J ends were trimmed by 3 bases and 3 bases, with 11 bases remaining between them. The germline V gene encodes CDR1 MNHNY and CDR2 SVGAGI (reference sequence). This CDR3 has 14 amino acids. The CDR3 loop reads CASSYLAFDTEAFF. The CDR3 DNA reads TGTGCCAGCAGTTATTTGGCATTTGACACTGAAGCTTTCTTT.

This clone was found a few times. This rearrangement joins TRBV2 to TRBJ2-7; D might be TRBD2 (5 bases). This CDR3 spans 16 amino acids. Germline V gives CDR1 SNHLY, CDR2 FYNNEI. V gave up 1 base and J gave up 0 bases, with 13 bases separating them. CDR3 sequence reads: CASSEGTLWSSYEQYV. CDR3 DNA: TGTGCCAGCAGTGAAGGGACTCTCTGGAGCTCCTACGAGCAGTACGTC.

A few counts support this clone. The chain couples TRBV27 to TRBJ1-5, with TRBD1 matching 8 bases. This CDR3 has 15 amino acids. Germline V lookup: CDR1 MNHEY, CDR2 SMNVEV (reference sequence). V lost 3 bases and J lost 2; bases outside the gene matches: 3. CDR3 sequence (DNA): TGTGCCAGCAGTTTTGGGGGACAGGGCAATCAGCCCCAGCATTTT. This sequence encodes CASSFGGQGNQPQHF.

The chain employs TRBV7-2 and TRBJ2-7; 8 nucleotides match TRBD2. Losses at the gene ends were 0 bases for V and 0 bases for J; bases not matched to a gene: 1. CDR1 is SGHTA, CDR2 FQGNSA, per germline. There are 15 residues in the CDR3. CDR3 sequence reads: CASSLAAGGSYEQYV. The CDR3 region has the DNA TGTGCCAGCAGCTTAGCGGCGGGAGGCTCCTACGAGCAGTACGTC.

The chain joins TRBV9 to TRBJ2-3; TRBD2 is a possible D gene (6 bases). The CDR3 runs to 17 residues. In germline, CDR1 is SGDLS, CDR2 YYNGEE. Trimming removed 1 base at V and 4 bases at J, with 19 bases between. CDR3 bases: TGTGCCAGCAGCGTAAACCCGGGGGTATATTCTTCAGATACGCAGTATTTT. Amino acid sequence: CASSVNPGVYSSDTQYF.

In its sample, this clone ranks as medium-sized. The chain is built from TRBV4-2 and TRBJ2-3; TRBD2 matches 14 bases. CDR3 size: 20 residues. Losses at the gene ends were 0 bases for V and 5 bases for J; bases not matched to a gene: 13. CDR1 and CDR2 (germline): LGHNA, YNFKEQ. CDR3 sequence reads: CASSQEKGTSGGSRRDTQYF. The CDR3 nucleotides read TGTGCCAGCAGCCAAGAAAAGGGGACTAGCGGGGGAAGCCGGCGAGATACGCAGTATTTT.

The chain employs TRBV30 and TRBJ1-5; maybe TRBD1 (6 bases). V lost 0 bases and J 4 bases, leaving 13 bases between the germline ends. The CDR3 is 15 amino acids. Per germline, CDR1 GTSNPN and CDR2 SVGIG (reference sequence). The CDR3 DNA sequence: TGTGCCTGGAGTGTAACTTGGGACAAAAATCAGCCCCAGCATTTT. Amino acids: CAWSVTWDKNQPQHF.

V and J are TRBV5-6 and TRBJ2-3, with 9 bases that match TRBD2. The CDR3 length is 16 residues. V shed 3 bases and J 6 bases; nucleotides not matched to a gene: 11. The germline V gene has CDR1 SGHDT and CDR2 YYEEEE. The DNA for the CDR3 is TGTGCCAGCAGCTCCGGTAGCGGGAGAAGGTGGGATACGCAGTATTTT. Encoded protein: CASSSGSGRRWDTQYF.

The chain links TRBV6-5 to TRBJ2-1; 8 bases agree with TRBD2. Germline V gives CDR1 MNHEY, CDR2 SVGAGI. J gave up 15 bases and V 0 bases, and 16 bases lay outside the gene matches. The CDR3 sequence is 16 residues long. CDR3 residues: CASSYSPAGTRYRLFF. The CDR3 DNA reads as TGTGCCAGCAGTTACTCCCCAGCCGGGACTAGATATAGGCTGTTCTTC.

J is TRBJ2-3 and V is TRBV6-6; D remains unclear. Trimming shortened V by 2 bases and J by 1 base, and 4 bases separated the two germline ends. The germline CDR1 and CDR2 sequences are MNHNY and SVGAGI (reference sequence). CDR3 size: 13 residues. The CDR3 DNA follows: TGTGCCAGCAGTTACCACCGCACAGATACGCAGTATTTT. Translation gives CASSYHRTDTQYF.